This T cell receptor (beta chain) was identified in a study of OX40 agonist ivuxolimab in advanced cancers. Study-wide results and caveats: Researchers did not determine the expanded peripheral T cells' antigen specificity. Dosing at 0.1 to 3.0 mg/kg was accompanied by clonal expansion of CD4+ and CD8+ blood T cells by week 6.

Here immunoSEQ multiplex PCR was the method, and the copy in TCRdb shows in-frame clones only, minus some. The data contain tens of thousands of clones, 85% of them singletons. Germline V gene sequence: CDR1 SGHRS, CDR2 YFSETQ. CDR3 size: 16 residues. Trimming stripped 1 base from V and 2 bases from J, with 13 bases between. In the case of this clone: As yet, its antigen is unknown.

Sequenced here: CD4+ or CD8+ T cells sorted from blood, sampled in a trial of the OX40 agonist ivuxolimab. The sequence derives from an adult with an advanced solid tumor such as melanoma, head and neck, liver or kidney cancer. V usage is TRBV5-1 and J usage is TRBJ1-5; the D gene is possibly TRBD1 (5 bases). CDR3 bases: TGCGCCAGCAGCTTGAACTCATTGGGGGGCAATCAGCCCCAGCATTTT. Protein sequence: CASSLNSLGGNQPQHF.